This TCR beta chain appears in the sequencing data of a study of blood T cell repertoires in COVID-19. At the level of the study: Samples of COVID-19 (acute and convalescent) were obtained from the United States, Italy and Spain. Sources were T cells, B-cell-depleted T cells, or PBMCs; the material itself was cDNA or gDNA.

Trimming removed 5 bases from V and 6 bases from J; junction bases left unmatched: 13. This CDR3 has 16 amino acids. Germline loops: CDR1 SGHRS, CDR2 YFSETQ. Authors' processing steps: Amplification from reference gene primers served as the basis for estimated nucleated cell counts. Sequencing was performed with immunoSEQ multiplex PCR; in TCRdb, only in-frame clones are kept and a portion is missing. That table is the source of V, J and clone size, and D and trimming were worked out from the DNA. The table includes over 95,000 clones, 79% detected once. The sequence derives from a woman at least 80 years old with active or convalescent COVID-19. Sequencing used peripheral blood. This chain links TRBV5-1 with TRBJ2-3; 9 nucleotides agree with TRBD2. The CDR3 loop reads CASRGIGLAGSDTQYF. For the CDR3, the DNA is TGCGCCAGCAGGGGGATTGGGCTAGCGGGATCGGATACGCAGTATTTT. The full variable domain, with the rest looked up from reference TRBV5-1 and TRBJ2-3, is KAGVTQTPRYLIKTRGQQVTLSCSPISGHRSVSWYQQTPGQGLQFLFEYFSETQRNKGNFPGRFSGRQFSNSRSEMNVSTLELGDSALYLCASRGIGLAGSDTQYFGPGTRLTVL.